Sequencing of this T cell receptor beta chain was carried out in a study of beta chain features in type 1 diabetes. Germline-derived CDR1 and CDR2 are MNHNY and SVGAGI (reference sequence). The CDR3 is 12 amino acids. The V and J ends lost 6 bases and 1 base respectively, with 6 bases between them. Notes on the study in general: Researchers report that Type 1 diabetes patients had moderately but significantly shorter TCRB CDR3s across all four CD4+ subsets.

The authors reverse transcribed all of the isolated RNA, so sequencing captured expressed TCRB transcripts. The repertoire was sequenced with immunoSEQ multiplex PCR; TCRdb's copy has only in-frame clones and lacks some. The sample consists of about 660,000 clones, around 15% of them appearing once. This clone was counted between two and nine times. Its antigen is as yet unknown. This clonotype was obtained from a man aged 18 to 30 with type 1 diabetes. This chain joins TRBV6-6 and TRBJ1-1; D gene ambiguous. The sample was naive CD4+ T cells from blood. The CDR3 protein is CASSEPNTEAFF. The DNA of the CDR3 is TGTGCCAGCAGCGAACCGAACACTGAAGCTTTCTTT.